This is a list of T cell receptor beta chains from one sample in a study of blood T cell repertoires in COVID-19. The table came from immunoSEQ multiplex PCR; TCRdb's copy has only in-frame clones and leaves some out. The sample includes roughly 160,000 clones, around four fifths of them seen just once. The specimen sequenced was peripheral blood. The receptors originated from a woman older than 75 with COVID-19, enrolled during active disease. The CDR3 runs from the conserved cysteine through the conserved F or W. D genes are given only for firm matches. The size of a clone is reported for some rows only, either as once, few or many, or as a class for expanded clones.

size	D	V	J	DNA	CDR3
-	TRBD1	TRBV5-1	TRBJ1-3	TGCGCCAGCACGCCCGAAGACAGGGATGTCTCTGGAAACACCATATATTTT	CASTPEDRDVSGNTIYF
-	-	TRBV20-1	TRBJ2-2	TGCAGTGCTAGTCCCGGGGCCGGGGAGCTGTTTTTT	CSASPGAGELFF
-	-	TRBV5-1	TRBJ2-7	TGCGCCAGCAGCCCTCCGGACAGACTGTACGAGCAGTACTTC	CASSPPDRLYEQYF
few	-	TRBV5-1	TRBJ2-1	TGCGCCAGCAGCTTATCCCTACAGTCCTACAATGAGCAGTTCTTC	CASSLSLQSYNEQFF
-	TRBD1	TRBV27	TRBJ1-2	TGTGCCAGCAGCCGGACAGGGTATGGCTACACCTTC	CASSRTGYGYTF
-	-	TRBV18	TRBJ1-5	TGTGCCAGCTCGCAGGGGAATCAGCCCCAGCATTTT	CASSQGNQPQHF
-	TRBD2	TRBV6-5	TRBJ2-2	TGTGCCAGCACCACACTAGCGGGTTACACCGGGGAGCTGTTTTTT	CASTTLAGYTGELFF
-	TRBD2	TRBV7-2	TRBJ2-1	TGTGCCAGCAGCTTTAGCGGGTTCTCCTACAATGAGCAGTTCTTC	CASSFSGFSYNEQFF
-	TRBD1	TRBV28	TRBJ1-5	TGTGCCGCTTCAACCGGGACAGGGGTTCAGCCCCAGCATTTT	CAASTGTGVQPQHF
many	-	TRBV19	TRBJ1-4	TGTGCCAGTACCATGGGGGGGTCCACTAATGAAAAACTGTTTTTT	CASTMGGSTNEKLFF
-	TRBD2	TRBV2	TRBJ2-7	TGTGCCAGCAGTGCGGCGGGAGCGGGGAATTACGAGCAGTACTTC	CASSAAGAGNYEQYF
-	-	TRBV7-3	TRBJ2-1	TGTGCCAGCAGCTTGCAAGGGGGATCCTACAATGAGCAGTTCTTC	CASSLQGGSYNEQFF
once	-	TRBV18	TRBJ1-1	TGTGCCAGCTCCCCCCTCCCGAACACTGAAGCTTTCTTT	CASSPLPNTEAFF
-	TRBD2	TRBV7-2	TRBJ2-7	TGTGCCAGCAGCATCGGGGGGAGTCCCTACGAGCAGTACTTC	CASSIGGSPYEQYF
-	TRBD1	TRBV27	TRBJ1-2	TGTGCCAGCAGTTTAAAGGGGACAGGATATGGCTACACCTTC	CASSLKGTGYGYTF
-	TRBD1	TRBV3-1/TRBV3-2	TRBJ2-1	TGTGCCAGCAGCCATTCCTCCGGGACAGGGGGCCATGAGCAGTTCTTC	CASSHSSGTGGHEQFF
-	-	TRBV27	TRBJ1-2	TGTGCCAGCAGTCGGAGCAACCTGCTCTATGGCTACACCTTC	CASSRSNLLYGYTF
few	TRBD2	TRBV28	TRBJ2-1	TGTGCCAGCAGTGCCCAGACTAGCGGGAGGGCTGAGCAGTTCTTC	CASSAQTSGRAEQFF
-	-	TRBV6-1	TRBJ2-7	TGTGCCAGCAGTGATCAGGGATATTCTCACAACGAGCAGTACTTC	CASSDQGYSHNEQYF
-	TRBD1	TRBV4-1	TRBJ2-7	TGCGCCAGCAGCCAAGACTCCCCCAGGCAGGGGGCCTACGAGCAGTACTTC	CASSQDSPRQGAYEQYF
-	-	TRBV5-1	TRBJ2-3	TGCGCCAGCAGCCCTGGACAGTCCACAGATACGCAGTATTTT	CASSPGQSTDTQYF
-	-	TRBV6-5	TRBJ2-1	TGTGCCAGCAGTTACTCGGGAGGACTCCAAAGGAATGAGCAGTTCTTC	CASSYSGGLQRNEQFF
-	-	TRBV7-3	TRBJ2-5	TGTGCCAGCAGCCCCCAGCCAGGGCCACAAGAGACCCAGTACTTC	CASSPQPGPQETQYF
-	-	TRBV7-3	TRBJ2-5	TGTGCCAGCAGCTATAATGGGGGGGAGACCCAGTACTTC	CASSYNGGETQYF
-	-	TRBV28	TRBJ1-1	TGTGCCACTTACAGGCCCTACAACACTGAAGCTTTCTTT	CATYRPYNTEAFF
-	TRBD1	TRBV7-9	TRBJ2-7	TGTGCCAGCAGCTTAGGGTCGGTGGACAGGGAAGGGCAGTACTTC	CASSLGSVDREGQYF
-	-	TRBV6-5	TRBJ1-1	TGTGCCAGCAGTTACTCGACAGGAACTGAAGCTTTCTTT	CASSYSTGTEAFF
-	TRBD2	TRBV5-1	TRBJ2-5	TGCGCCAGCACCGCCGCCGGGACTACCCAAGAGACCCAGTACTTC	CASTAAGTTQETQYF
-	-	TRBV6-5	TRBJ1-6	TGTGCCAGCAGTTACTCGTGGGACACCGATAATTCACCCCTCCACTTT	CASSYSWDTDNSPLHF
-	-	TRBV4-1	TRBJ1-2	TGCGCCAGCAGCCAAGAAGAGGTGGGCTACACCTTC	CASSQEEVGYTF
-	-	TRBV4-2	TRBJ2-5	TGTGCCAGCAGCCAAGGGGAAGCGGGCACAGAGACCCAGTACTTC	CASSQGEAGTETQYF
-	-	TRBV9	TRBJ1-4	TGTGCCAGCAGCGCGGGCCCCAGGGAAGAAAAACTGTTTTTT	CASSAGPREEKLFF
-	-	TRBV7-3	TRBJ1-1	TGTGCCAGCAGCTTAACTCCGGGTAACACTGAAGCTTTCTTT	CASSLTPGNTEAFF
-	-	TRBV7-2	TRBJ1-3	TGTGCCAGCAGCTTAGCTTGGGGAGCTGGAAACACCATATATTTT	CASSLAWGAGNTIYF
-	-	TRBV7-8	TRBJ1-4	TGTGCCAGCAGCCCGCCGACCGTCCTAGGTGAAAAACTGTTTTTT	CASSPPTVLGEKLFF
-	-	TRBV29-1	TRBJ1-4	TGCAGCGCCTCGGGTCCGGCAGGGGAGTATGAAAAACTGTTTTTT	CSASGPAGEYEKLFF
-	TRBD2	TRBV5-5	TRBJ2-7	TGTGCCAGCAGCAGGGCCCGCGGGACTAGCGAAAACTACGAGCAGTACTTC	CASSRARGTSENYEQYF
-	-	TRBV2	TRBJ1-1	TGTGCCAGCGGGAGAGGGGGGAACACTGAAGCTTTCTTT	CASGRGGNTEAFF
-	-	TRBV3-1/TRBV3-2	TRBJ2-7	TGTGCCAGCAGCCAAGAGGGTCTAGCGAACGAGCAGTACTTC	CASSQEGLANEQYF
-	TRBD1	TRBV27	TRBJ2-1	TGTGCCAGCAGGGGTGGGACAGTGAGCTCCTACAATGAGCAGTTCTTC	CASRGGTVSSYNEQFF
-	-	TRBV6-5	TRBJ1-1	TGTGCCAGCAGTTACGGGAGTTACACTGAAGCTTTCTTT	CASSYGSYTEAFF
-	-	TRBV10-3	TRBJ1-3	TGTGCCATCAAGGAACAGACCATACGAAACACCATATATTTT	CAIKEQTIRNTIYF
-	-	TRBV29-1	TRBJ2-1	TGCAGCGTAATCGGGACTGGCAATGAGCAGTTCTTC	CSVIGTGNEQFF
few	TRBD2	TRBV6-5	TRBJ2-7	TGTGCCAGCAAATTAGCTGCGGGGGCCTACGAGCAGTACTTC	CASKLAAGAYEQYF
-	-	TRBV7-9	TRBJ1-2	TGTGCCAGCAGCTTAGGACCCACCGGGGACTATGGCTACACCTTC	CASSLGPTGDYGYTF
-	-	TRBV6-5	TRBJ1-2	TGTGCCAGCAGCACAAGCCAGGGGACCTACTATGGCTACACCTTC	CASSTSQGTYYGYTF
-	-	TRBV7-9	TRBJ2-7	TGTGCCAGCAGCTTCGGGACAAAGGGGGAGCAGTACTTC	CASSFGTKGEQYF
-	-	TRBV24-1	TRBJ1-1	TGTGCCACCAGTGACTACCGGGACACTGAAGCTTTCTTT	CATSDYRDTEAFF
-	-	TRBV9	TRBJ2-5	TGTGCCAGCACCCTGCCGGGGGAGGAGACCCAGTACTTC	CASTLPGEETQYF
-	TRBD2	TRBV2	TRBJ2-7	TGTGCCAGCAGACTAGGACTAGCTCCGGTCTACGAGCAGTACTTC	CASRLGLAPVYEQYF
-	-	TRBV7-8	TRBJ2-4	TGTGCCAGCAGCTTAAGCCTAGCTGGTGACATTCAGTACTTC	CASSLSLAGDIQYF